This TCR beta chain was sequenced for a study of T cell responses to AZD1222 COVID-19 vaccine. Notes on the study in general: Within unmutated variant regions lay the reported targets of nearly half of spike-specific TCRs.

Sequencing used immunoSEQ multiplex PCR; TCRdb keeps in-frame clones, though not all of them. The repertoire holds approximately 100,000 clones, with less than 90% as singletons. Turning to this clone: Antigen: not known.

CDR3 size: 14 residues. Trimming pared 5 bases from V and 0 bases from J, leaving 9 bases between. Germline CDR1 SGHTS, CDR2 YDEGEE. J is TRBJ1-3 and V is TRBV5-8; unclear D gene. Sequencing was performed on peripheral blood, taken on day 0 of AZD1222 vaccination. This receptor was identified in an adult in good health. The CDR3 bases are TGTGCCAGCAGTGTAGATTACTCTGGAAACACCATATATTTT. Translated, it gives CASSVDYSGNTIYF.